This TCR beta chain was observed in a study of CD8+ T cells in alopecia areata. Points from the study as a whole: For baseline CD8+ expansion, any link to response stays uncertain with one nonresponder. Scalp samples also yield sequences from resident alphabeta T cells of normal skin.

In regard to this clone: Its specificity is not known.

The sequencing template was cDNA reverse transcribed from extracted RNA. Assay used: immunoSEQ multiplex PCR; TCRdb lists only in-frame clones, some missing. The sample includes roughly 200,000 clones, roughly two fifths of them seen just once. As for treatment: oral pan-JAK inhibitor, 5-10 mg twice daily. Sampling of alopecia areata patients yielded lesional scalp punch biopsies as well as peripheral blood. With V trimmed by 5 bases and J by 1 base, 7 bases remained unmatched. From germline, CDR1 is GTSNPN and CDR2 SVGIG (reference sequence). The CDR3 length is 14 residues. The TCR sequence derives from a human donor with alopecia areata. V gene TRBV30 combines with J gene TRBJ1-1; 7 bases match TRBD1. The material sequenced was CD4+ T cells sorted from blood, taken at week 34, from a patient treated with tofacitinib. Written as DNA, the CDR3 is TGTGCCTGGTCTCGTGACAGGGAGAACACTGAAGCTTTCTTT. Translating it yields CAWSRDRENTEAFF.